Listed here are 23 T cell receptor beta chains from one sample, sequenced in a study of cytomegalovirus exposure and HLA in healthy donors. PCR involved 60 Vbeta and 13 Jbeta primers. TCRdb's copy holds only in-frame clones and misses some; the assay was immunoSEQ multiplex PCR. This sample carries approximately 110,000 clones, about 73% of them seen once, and the ten largest clones take approximately 8.2%. Sequencing was done on a sample of PBMCs. The receptors stem from a woman aged 40 to 50 in good health and CMV-seropositive.

This clone has ten or more counts. The genes are TRBV5-4 and TRBJ1-6; 9 nucleotides match TRBD1. CDR3 length equals 15 residues. V gave up 3 bases and J gave up 10 bases; unmatched junction bases: 8. Germline V lookup: CDR1 SGHNT, CDR2 YYREEE (reference sequence). CDR3 amino acids: CASSSGTGPLSPLHF. The CDR3, as DNA: TGTGCCAGCAGCTCGGGGACAGGGCCCTTATCACCCCTCCACTTT.

The chain has TRBV7-2 and TRBJ2-7, with no clear D. V dropped 1 base and J dropped 7 bases, with 17 bases sitting between them. The germline CDR1 and CDR2 sequences are SGHTA and FQGNSA. The CDR3 has 15 residues. The chain's CDR3 is CASSLGDSRVREQYF. The CDR3 DNA is TGTGCCAGCAGCTTAGGTGACTCCCGCGTGAGGGAGCAGTACTTC.

V usage is TRBV11-2 and J usage is TRBJ1-4, with D uncertain. Trimming left V 5 bases short and J 0 bases short, with 13 bases between. In germline, CDR1 is SGHAT, CDR2 FQNNGV. The length of the CDR3 is 16 residues. The DNA for the CDR3 is TGTGCCAGCAGCCCCCCCGGAGTTTCAACTAATGAAAAACTGTTTTTT. This gives the protein CASSPPGVSTNEKLFF.

This chain links TRBV9 with TRBJ2-5; TRBD1 aligns across 10 bases. The CDR3 runs 15 residues. V was clipped by 4 bases and J by 3 bases; unmatched bases: 6. CDR1 SGDLS and CDR2 YYNGEE come from the germline V gene. In DNA form, the CDR3 reads TGTGCCAGCAGCAAGGGGGGGACAGGGGAAGAGACCCAGTACTTC. Its translation is CASSKGGTGEETQYF.

The chain combines TRBV4-3 with TRBJ2-6; D is unclear. The CDR3 contains 18 residues. The V end lost 1 base, the J end lost 4 bases, and 17 bases lay between the germline ends. Germline V lookup: CDR1 LGHNA, CDR2 YSLEER. DNA of the CDR3: TGCGCCAGCAGCCAAGGAACGACAAACAGAGCCGGGGCCAACGTCCTGACTTTC. Amino acid sequence: CASSQGTTNRAGANVLTF.

V usage is TRBV9 and J usage is TRBJ1-2; maybe TRBD1 (6 bases). CDR3 length: 14 amino acids. Germline V lookup: CDR1 SGDLS, CDR2 YYNGEE. The germline V and J ends were trimmed by 2 bases and 2 bases, with 10 bases remaining between them. The chain's CDR3 is CASSVSGVNYGYTF. Written as DNA, the CDR3 is TGTGCCAGCAGCGTTTCAGGGGTCAACTATGGCTACACCTTC. The whole variable domain, remainder taken from reference TRBV9 and TRBJ1-2, is DSGVTQTPKHLITATGQRVTLRCSPRSGDLSVYWYQQSLDQGLQFLIQYYNGEERAKGNILERFSAQQFPDLHSELNLSSLELGDSALYFCASSVSGVNYGYTFGSGTRLTVV.

The CDR3 coding sequence is TGTGCCAGTAGTAGGAGGACAGGGGTCGGCAATCAGCCCCAGCATTTT. It is translated as CASSRRTGVGNQPQHF. The V call is TRBV19, the J call TRBJ1-5; 9 bases map to TRBD1. The V gene end was trimmed by 4 bases and the J gene end by 2 bases; junction bases not matched to a gene: 6. This CDR3 contains 16 residues. In germline, CDR1 is LNHDA, CDR2 SQIVND (reference sequence).

The V gene is TRBV10-2, the J gene TRBJ1-4, with D unclear. The germline CDR1 and CDR2 sequences are WSHSY and SAAADI. The CDR3 is 13 amino acids. V lost 0 bases to trimming and J lost 5 bases, with 4 bases between them. For the CDR3, the DNA is TGCGCCAGCAGTGAGTCTCTCAATGAAAAACTGTTTTTT. Protein: CASSESLNEKLFF.

J is TRBJ2-6 and V is TRBV4-1, with D possibly being TRBD1 (6 bases). Germline values: CDR1 MGHRA, CDR2 YSYEKL. The V and J ends lost 0 bases and 3 bases respectively, with 12 bases between them. The CDR3 is 17 residues long. The CDR3 bases are TGCGCCAGCAGCCAAGAGGGGGCCGCATTTGGGGCCAACGTCCTGACTTTC. Amino acid sequence: CASSQEGAAFGANVLTF.

This clone was counted only a few times. V gene TRBV7-2 combines with J gene TRBJ2-2; possible D gene TRBD2, 6 bases. Germline V lookup: CDR1 SGHTA, CDR2 FQGNSA. CDR3 size: 15 residues. Trimming took 2 bases from V and 5 from J, leaving 12 bases between them. The CDR3 here is CASSLNGGGTGELFF. CDR3 coding DNA: TGTGCCAGCAGCTTAAACGGGGGAGGAACCGGGGAGCTGTTTTTT.

The chain joins TRBV7-2 to TRBJ2-7; 7 bases are shared with TRBD2. Germline V CDR1 and CDR2: SGHTA, FQGNSA. This CDR3 contains 13 residues. V trimming: 5 bases; J trimming: 7 bases; junction bases outside the gene matches: 8. The CDR3 sequence is CASSPGTNEEQYF. Here the CDR3 DNA reads TGTGCCAGCAGCCCCGGGACTAATGAGGAGCAGTACTTC.

The V gene is TRBV2, the J gene TRBJ1-2, with TRBD1 identical over 7 bases. CDR1 and CDR2 from the germline V gene are SNHLY and FYNNEI. The CDR3 contains 13 residues. The CDR3 coding sequence is TGTGCAGAAGACAGGGCTATAGGGAATGGCTACACCTTC. This sequence encodes CAEDRAIGNGYTF.

The rearrangement links TRBV6-6 to TRBJ2-7; TRBD2 agrees at 9 bases. Trimming cost V 5 bases and J 2 bases; bases outside gene matches: 4. The CDR3 is 14 residues long. Germline V lookup: CDR1 MNHNY, CDR2 SVGAGI (reference sequence). CDR3 DNA: TGTGCCAGCAGTAACGCGGGGGGGGCCTACGAGCAGTACTTC. Translating gives CASSNAGGAYEQYF.

This clone has at least ten counts. This chain links TRBV7-9 with TRBJ2-1, with D possibly matching TRBD1 (9 bases). Germline V CDR1 and CDR2: SEHNR, FQNEAQ (reference sequence). V was cut by 5 bases and J by 8 bases, with 19 bases left in between. CDR3 size: 15 residues. This CDR3 reads CASSRQGGLVHEQFF. CDR3 DNA sequence: TGTGCCAGCAGCCGACAGGGGGGACTAGTCCATGAGCAGTTCTTC.

This chain joins TRBV6-5 and TRBJ1-1; no clear D gene. Trimming removed 8 bases from V and 4 bases from J, with 11 bases in between. CDR1 is MNHEY and CDR2 is SVGAGI in the germline V gene. This CDR3 has 12 residues. CDR3 region: CASRGLGTEAFF. CDR3 DNA: TGTGCCAGCCGGGGTCTCGGCACTGAAGCTTTCTTT.

This chain uses TRBV27 with TRBJ2-7; no clear D. V lost 6 bases, J lost 2 bases, and 8 bases lay in between. Germline assignment: CDR1 MNHEY and CDR2 SMNVEV (reference sequence). This CDR3 region has 12 residues. DNA of the CDR3: TGTGCCAGCAGCCCACACCCCTACGAGCAGTACTTC. Protein: CASSPHPYEQYF.

This sequence joins TRBV16 and TRBJ2-7, with 7 bases identical to TRBD2. J was trimmed by 9 bases and V by 0 bases; bases with no gene match: 5. The CDR3 length is 13 residues. CDR1 is KGHSY, CDR2 FQNENV, per germline. The CDR3 loop is CASSQSELARQYF. The CDR3 coding sequence is TGTGCCAGCAGCCAATCGGAACTAGCGCGGCAGTACTTC.

This clone was seen once. The chain has TRBV20-1 and TRBJ2-7; TRBD1 is a possible D gene (6 bases). The CDR3 is 11 amino acids. V lost 7 bases and J lost 5, with 12 bases in between. Germline V gene lookup returns CDR1 DFQATT and CDR2 SNEGSKA (reference sequence). Here the CDR3 reads CSGLQGDEQYF. CDR3 sequence (DNA): TGCAGTGGTTTACAGGGAGACGAGCAGTACTTC.

Here the CDR3 reads CTSSQDLGLGGGNTGELFF. The CDR3 DNA reads as TGCACCAGCAGCCAAGATTTAGGGCTCGGGGGAGGGAACACCGGGGAGCTGTTTTTT. The chain recombines TRBV1 with TRBJ2-2; the D call TRBD2 from the table was never checked on the DNA. TRBV1 is deemed a pseudogene. CDR3 length: 19 amino acids.

The CDR3: CASSLFGWAGTEKDTQYF. In DNA form, the CDR3 reads TGTGCCAGCAGCTTATTCGGCTGGGCGGGGACAGAGAAAGATACGCAGTATTTT. The V gene is TRBV7-8, the J gene TRBJ2-3; maybe TRBD1 (7 bases). V was shortened by 2 bases and J by 5 bases, with 23 bases between the two germline ends. Germline V gene data show CDR1 as SGHVS and CDR2 as FQNEAQ. The CDR3 has 18 residues.

J is TRBJ1-6 and V is TRBV6-4; 8 nucleotides align to TRBD1. There are 12 residues in the CDR3. V shed 6 bases, J shed 8 bases, and the junction held 0 bases outside the gene matches. CDR1 is MRHNA, CDR2 SNTAGT, per germline. The CDR3 reads CASRQGDSPLHF. The CDR3 DNA reads as TGTGCCAGCAGACAGGGGGATTCACCCCTCCACTTT.

This chain joins TRBV5-1 and TRBJ1-1, with 9 bases that match TRBD1. After removal of 2 bases from V and 4 bases from J, the junction contained 6 bases not matched to a gene. This CDR3 comprises 15 residues. Germline V gene lookup returns CDR1 SGHRS and CDR2 YFSETQ. For the CDR3, the DNA is TGCGCCAGCAGCTTTCAAACGGACAGGGGCACTGAAGCTTTCTTT. Translation: CASSFQTDRGTEAFF.

The CDR3 bases are TGTGCCAGCAGCTTAGGGAGACAGGGGGCGATGTTTTTT. Translation: CASSLGRQGAMFF. The chain recombines TRBV7-3 with TRBJ2-2, with 10 nucleotides matching TRBD1. The CDR3 is 13 amino acids. V was clipped by 2 bases and J by 15 bases; unmatched bases: 6. Germline V gene data show CDR1 as SGHTA and CDR2 as FQGTGA.